Following are 28 T cell receptor beta chains from one sample sequenced in a study of shared clonotypes between healthy human individuals. Only in-frame clones appear in the TCRdb table, and some are missing; sequencing was by immunoSEQ multiplex PCR. Here the sample spans roughly 2,500,000 clones, roughly 93% being singletons. Sequenced material: naive CD4+ T cells from PBMCs. Subset in this sample: CD45RA+ positively selected. The receptor set was obtained from a man between 18 and 35 years old in good health. Some clones in this sample may be carry-over from other donors' samples.

The chain recombines TRBV28 with TRBJ1-2; D call uncertain. Trimming took off 5 bases at V and 3 bases at J, with 7 bases between the two ends. Germline CDR1 reads MDHEN; CDR2 reads SYDVKM. The CDR3 has 12 residues. CDR3 sequence (DNA): TGTGCCAGCAGTGCCCTTCACTATGGCTACACCTTC. Its translation: CASSALHYGYTF.

The rearrangement joins TRBV5-1 to TRBJ2-2; 7 positions match TRBD1. CDR1 and CDR2 (germline): SGHRS, YFSETQ. This CDR3 region has 15 residues. V trimming: 3 bases; J trimming: 3 bases; junction bases outside the gene matches: 5. The CDR3 reads CASSSRTGDTGELFF. In nucleotides, the CDR3 is TGCGCCAGCAGCTCAAGGACAGGAGACACCGGGGAGCTGTTTTTT.

V gene TRBV5-1 combines with J gene TRBJ2-3; 11 bases match TRBD2. The CDR3 loop spans 16 amino acids. The junction had 4 bases not matched to a gene; V was cut back by 1 base and J by 3 bases. The germline CDR1 and CDR2 sequences are SGHRS and YFSETQ. DNA of the CDR3: TGCGCCAGCAGCTTGTTGGGACTAGCGGTGACAGATACGCAGTATTTT. This sequence encodes CASSLLGLAVTDTQYF.

This chain links TRBV5-4 with TRBJ2-1; TRBD2 matches at 11 bases. This CDR3 is 15 amino acids long. V lost 4 bases and J lost 5; bases outside the gene matches: 5. Germline lookup yields CDR1 SGHNT and CDR2 YYREEE (reference sequence). In nucleotides, the CDR3 is TGTGCCAGCAGCACGGGGACTAGCGGAAACAATGAGCAGTTCTTC. This codes for CASSTGTSGNNEQFF.

The chain has TRBV7-9 and TRBJ1-3; D remains unclear. Germline V gives CDR1 SEHNR, CDR2 FQNEAQ (reference sequence). V lost 0 bases and J 0 bases, leaving 6 bases between the germline ends. The CDR3 is 15 amino acids. In DNA, the CDR3 is TGTGCCAGCAGCTTAGCGCCTAACTCTGGAAACACCATATATTTT. It translates to CASSLAPNSGNTIYF.

This sequence joins TRBV4-1 and TRBJ2-1, with TRBD1 matching 9 bases. The CDR3 is 15 amino acids. The junction had 1 base not matched to a gene; V was cut back by 0 bases and J by 4 bases. Germline values: CDR1 MGHRA, CDR2 YSYEKL. DNA for the CDR3: TGCGCCAGCAGCCAAGATGGGACAGGGTACAATGAGCAGTTCTTC. It translates to CASSQDGTGYNEQFF.

The CDR3 nucleotides are TGTGCCAGCAGAAAAAGGACTAGCGGGTCAGAGACCCAGTACTTC. As protein: CASRKRTSGSETQYF. The V and J genes are TRBV2 and TRBJ2-5; 11 bases are a match to TRBD2. CDR1 is SNHLY and CDR2 is FYNNEI in the germline V gene. Trimming took 6 bases from V and 4 from J; bases not matched to a gene: 7. The CDR3 contains 15 residues.

The chain employs TRBV28 and TRBJ2-1; D is undetermined. The V and J ends lost 3 bases and 5 bases respectively, with 11 bases between them. The CDR3 has 14 amino acids. From germline, CDR1 is MDHEN and CDR2 SYDVKM. The CDR3 DNA is TGTGCCAGCAGTTTCACCCCGGACGACAATGAGCAGTTCTTC. It translates to CASSFTPDDNEQFF.

This rearrangement joins TRBV4-1 to TRBJ2-7; TRBD2 matches at 13 bases. The CDR3 has 15 residues. V was clipped by 5 bases and J by 7 bases; unmatched bases: 8. CDR1 MGHRA and CDR2 YSYEKL come from the germline V gene. CDR3 loop: CASSFTSGRAWEQYF. The CDR3, as DNA: TGCGCCAGCAGCTTTACTAGCGGGAGGGCCTGGGAGCAGTACTTC.

This chain uses TRBV15 with TRBJ1-4, with TRBD1 matching 9 bases. The CDR3 totals 14 residues. Per germline, CDR1 LNHNV and CDR2 YYDKDF (reference sequence). V gave up 4 bases and J gave up 7 bases; unmatched junction bases: 4. The CDR3, as DNA: TGTGCCACCAGCAAAGGGACAGGGCCTGAAAAACTGTTTTTT. Its translation: CATSKGTGPEKLFF. The full variable domain, with the rest looked up from reference TRBV15 and TRBJ1-4, is DAMVIQNPRYQVTQFGKPVTLSCSQTLNHNVMYWYQQKSSQAPKLLFHYYDKDFNNEADTPDNFQSRRPNTSFCFLDIRSPGLGDTAMYLCATSKGTGPEKLFFGSGTQLSVL.

CDR3 DNA sequence: TGCGCCAGCAGCTCGACAGGGGGAAACACCATATATTTT. Its protein is CASSSTGGNTIYF. The chain links TRBV5-1 to TRBJ1-3; 7 positions agree with TRBD1. Germline V gene data show CDR1 as SGHRS and CDR2 as YFSETQ. This CDR3 comprises 13 residues. V lost 3 bases and J lost 4; bases outside the gene matches: 1.

In this sample, this clone turned up once. The rearrangement links TRBV9 to TRBJ1-2; D gene unclear. The CDR3 extends over 13 amino acids. The germline gives CDR1 SGDLS, CDR2 YYNGEE. With 3 bases removed from V and 8 bases from J, the gap between germline ends came to 14 bases. The CDR3: CASSASPLSGYTF. DNA of the CDR3: TGTGCCAGCAGCGCATCCCCCCTAAGCGGCTACACCTTC.

This chain connects TRBV28 to TRBJ1-5; D unresolved. V was clipped by 7 bases and J by 4 bases, with 14 bases between them. In germline, CDR1 is MDHEN, CDR2 SYDVKM. This CDR3 is built from 14 residues. CDR3 amino acids: CASKVEQINQPQHF. As DNA, the CDR3 is TGTGCCAGCAAAGTTGAACAGATAAATCAGCCCCAGCATTTT.

The chain couples TRBV11-2 to TRBJ1-3; 8 bases fit TRBD1. Germline V gene data show CDR1 as SGHAT and CDR2 as FQNNGV. After removal of 8 bases from V and 4 bases from J, the junction contained 16 bases not matched to a gene. The CDR3 spans 17 residues. CDR3 coding DNA: TGTGCCAGCGGCCACTTCGGACAGGGTTTGGGAGGAAACACCATATATTTT. The encoded protein is CASGHFGQGLGGNTIYF.

Worth noting for this clone: The sample carries other DNA sequences with the same CDR3. CDR3 region: CASSQALNTEAFF. The CDR3 DNA reads as TGTGCCAGCAGCCAAGCCCTGAACACTGAAGCTTTCTTT. The chain employs TRBV14 and TRBJ1-1; D is unclear. Trimming removed 1 base at V and 0 bases at J, with 3 bases between. Per germline, CDR1 SGHDN and CDR2 FVKESK. The CDR3 consists of 13 residues.

V is TRBV19 and J is TRBJ1-1, with D perhaps matching TRBD1 (5 bases). The CDR3 spans 16 residues. The V gene lost 5 bases and the J gene lost 0 bases, with 16 bases spanning the gap. In germline, CDR1 is LNHDA, CDR2 SQIVND (reference sequence). CDR3 sequence reads: CASSLRGFRLNTEAFF. The CDR3 DNA reads as TGTGCCAGTAGTCTAAGGGGATTCAGACTGAACACTGAAGCTTTCTTT.

The rearrangement links TRBV7-2 to TRBJ2-3; D is unresolved. Trimming cost V 1 base and J 0 bases, with 8 bases left between them. The CDR3 sequence is 15 residues long. Germline values: CDR1 SGHTA, CDR2 FQGNSA. The CDR3 sequence is CASSLVLGSTDTQYF. CDR3 DNA: TGTGCCAGCAGCTTAGTCCTCGGGAGCACAGATACGCAGTATTTT.

This rearrangement joins TRBV28 to TRBJ1-5, with D tentatively TRBD1 (5 bases). V lost 6 bases to trimming and J lost 2 bases, with 14 bases between them. This CDR3 has 15 residues. The V gene's germline CDR1 is MDHEN and CDR2 SYDVKM. The CDR3 sequence: CASRAGQFGNQPQHF. DNA of the CDR3: TGTGCCAGCAGAGCCGGACAATTTGGCAATCAGCCCCAGCATTTT.

This CDR3 is CSVEVWGADTEAFF. CDR3 bases: TGCAGCGTTGAAGTATGGGGCGCGGACACTGAAGCTTTCTTT. The gene calls are TRBV29-1 and TRBJ1-1, with a weak D call TRBD1 (5 bases). Germline lookup yields CDR1 SQVTM and CDR2 ANQGSEA. Trimming removed 1 base at V and 3 bases at J, with 12 bases between. There are 14 residues in the CDR3.

V is TRBV5-1 and J is TRBJ2-3; D not resolved. Germline lookup yields CDR1 SGHRS and CDR2 YFSETQ. The CDR3 is made up of 16 amino acids. Trimming removed 0 bases from V and 2 bases from J, with 13 bases in between. The CDR3 sequence: CASSLGGPQYTDTQYF. For the CDR3, the DNA is TGCGCCAGCAGCTTGGGCGGCCCCCAATACACAGATACGCAGTATTTT.

V and J are TRBV7-2 and TRBJ1-1; D ambiguous. This CDR3 contains 15 residues. CDR1 is SGHTA, CDR2 FQGNSA, per germline. V was clipped by 2 bases and J by 2 bases, with 12 bases between them. The CDR3 nucleotides are TGTGCCAGCAGCTTATTCTTTGGTCTTAACACTGAAGCTTTCTTT. Its translation: CASSLFFGLNTEAFF.

The chain has TRBV11-2 and TRBJ2-3, with 8 bases fitting TRBD1. V was pared by 5 bases and J by 3 bases, with 7 bases of the junction left unmatched. The CDR3 is 15 amino acids. Germline V gives CDR1 SGHAT, CDR2 FQNNGV. CDR3 amino acids: CASSPRTGRTDTQYF. The CDR3 DNA follows: TGTGCCAGCAGCCCCCGGACAGGGAGAACAGATACGCAGTATTTT.

V gene TRBV25-1 combines with J gene TRBJ2-5; 10 bases are a match to TRBD1. This CDR3 region has 16 residues. The junction had 8 bases not matched to a gene; V was cut back by 4 bases and J by 3 bases. Germline-derived CDR1 and CDR2 are MGHDK and SYGVNS. CDR3 in DNA: TGTGCCAGCAGTGCCCCCGGGACAGGGGTAGAAGAGACCCAGTACTTC. Amino acid sequence: CASSAPGTGVEETQYF.

The genes are TRBV5-1 and TRBJ2-5, with D maybe TRBD1 (6 bases). The last part of the DNA fits TRBJ2-7 better; the J call may be wrong. CDR1 SGHRS and CDR2 YFSETQ come from the germline V gene. This CDR3 has 14 residues. In DNA form, the CDR3 reads TGCGCCAGCAGCTTAACAGGGCCCGTCTACGAGCAGTACTTC. Amino acids: CASSLTGPVYEQYF.

The sample holds a few counts of this clone. The V and J genes are TRBV18 and TRBJ2-2, with 7 bases fitting TRBD1. The CDR3 loop spans 17 amino acids. The V segment lost 2 bases and the J segment 2 bases; nucleotides outside the gene matches: 8. CDR1 is KGHSH and CDR2 is LQKENI in the germline V gene. The CDR3 bases are TGTGCCAGCTCACCAGGGACAGCGAGGGGAAACACCGGGGAGCTGTTTTTT. Translation: CASSPGTARGNTGELFF.

The chain employs TRBV7-9 and TRBJ2-5, with 11 bases lining up with TRBD2. The J segment lost 2 bases and the V segment lost 5 bases, leaving 4 bases of the junction unmatched. CDR3 size: 15 residues. The germline V gene encodes CDR1 SEHNR and CDR2 FQNEAQ (reference sequence). CDR3 in DNA: TGTGCCAGCAGCCGGGGACTAGCGGTTCAAGAGACCCAGTACTTC. Translation: CASSRGLAVQETQYF.

This chain links TRBV5-5 with TRBJ2-2, with D possibly being TRBD1 (5 bases). V gave up 4 bases and J gave up 5 bases, with 21 bases separating them. Germline V gene lookup returns CDR1 SGHKS and CDR2 YYEKEE (reference sequence). This CDR3 has 17 amino acids. CDR3 in DNA: TGTGCCAGCAGCACCCAGGCGTCAGGGCAGAGGACCGGGGAGCTGTTTTTT. Amino acids: CASSTQASGQRTGELFF.

With regard to this clone: Other nucleotide sequences in the sample specify the same CDR3. The chain carries TRBV19 and TRBJ1-1; D might be TRBD1 (5 bases). Germline V gene sequence: CDR1 LNHDA, CDR2 SQIVND (reference sequence). The CDR3 consists of 13 residues. Trimming cost V 7 bases and J 0 bases, with 9 bases left between them. CDR3 sequence reads: CASNTGMNTEAFF. The CDR3 bases are TGTGCCAGTAACACAGGCATGAACACTGAAGCTTTCTTT.